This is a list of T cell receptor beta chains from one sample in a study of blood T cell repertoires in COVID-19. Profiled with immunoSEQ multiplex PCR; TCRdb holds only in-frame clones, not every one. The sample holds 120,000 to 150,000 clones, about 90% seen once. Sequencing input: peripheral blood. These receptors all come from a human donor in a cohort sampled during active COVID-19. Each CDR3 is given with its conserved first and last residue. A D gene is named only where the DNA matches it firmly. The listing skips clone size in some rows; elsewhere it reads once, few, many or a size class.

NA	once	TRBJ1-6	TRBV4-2	TGTGCCAGCAGCCAAGGGGCAGGGGTAGCACCCCTCCACTTT	CASSQGAGVAPLHF
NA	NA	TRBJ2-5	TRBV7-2	TGTGCCAGCGCACCCTTGACAGGCCAAGAGACCCAGTACTTC	CASAPLTGQETQYF
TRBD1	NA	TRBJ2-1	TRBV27	TGTGCCAGCAGTGAGGACAGGGTCTACAATGAGCAGTTCTTC	CASSEDRVYNEQFF
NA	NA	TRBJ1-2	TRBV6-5	TGTGCCAGCAGTCCTACAACAGGGTACAATGGCTACACCTTC	CASSPTTGYNGYTF
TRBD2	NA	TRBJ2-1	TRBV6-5	TGTGCCAGCAGTCCCGGACTAGCGAGCCACAATGAGCAGTTCTTC	CASSPGLASHNEQFF
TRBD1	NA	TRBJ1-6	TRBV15	TGTGCCACCAGCCGCGGGGACAGTTATAATTCACCCCTCCACTTT	CATSRGDSYNSPLHF
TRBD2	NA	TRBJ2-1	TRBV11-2	TGTGCCAGCAGCCTAAGACTAGCGGGGGACAATGAGCAGTTCTTC	CASSLRLAGDNEQFF
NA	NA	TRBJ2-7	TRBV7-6	TGTGCCAGCAGCTTAGGGGGGGAAGGAGATAACGAGCAGTACTTC	CASSLGGEGDNEQYF
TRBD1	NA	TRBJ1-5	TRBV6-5	TGTGCCAGCAGTAAGGGACAGGGCAATCAGCCCCAGCATTTT	CASSKGQGNQPQHF
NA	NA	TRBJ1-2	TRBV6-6	TGTGCCAGCACCCTAAGACAATCAAGTCAGGCGTATGGCTACACCTTC	CASTLRQSSQAYGYTF
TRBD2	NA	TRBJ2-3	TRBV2	TGTGCCAGCAGTGAACGGCGGGGGGGCTATAGAGATACGCAGTATTTT	CASSERRGGYRDTQYF
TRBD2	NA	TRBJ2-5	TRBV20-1	TGCAGTGCTAGTGGGGCTAGCGGGGGCGCGAGGTACCAAGAGACCCAGTACTTC	CSASGASGGARYQETQYF
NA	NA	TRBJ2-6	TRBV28	TGTGCCAGCAGTTCTTACAGTGGGGCCAACGTCCTGACTTTC	CASSSYSGANVLTF
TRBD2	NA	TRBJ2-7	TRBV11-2	TGTGCCAGCAGCCTTCAAAGGGTCGGGGGGGCCTACGAGCAGTACTTC	CASSLQRVGGAYEQYF
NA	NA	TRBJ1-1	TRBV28	TGTGCCAGCAGACTAATGGGGCGAGCTTTCTTT	CASRLMGRAFF
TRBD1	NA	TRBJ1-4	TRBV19	TGTGCCAGTAGTATAGGGACAGGGGGAACCGCCCTTGGAAAACTGTTTTTT	CASSIGTGGTALGKLFF
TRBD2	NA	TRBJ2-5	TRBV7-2	TGTGCCAGCAGCTTAGTGCCAGCGGGAGGGGAAGAGACCCAGTACTTC	CASSLVPAGGEETQYF
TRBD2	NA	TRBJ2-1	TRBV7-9	TGTGCCGGCGGACTAGCGGGAGGGAATGAGCAGTTCTTC	CAGGLAGGNEQFF
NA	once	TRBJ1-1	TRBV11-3	TGCCTCGAGAGGAGGTTGGTGGACACTGAAGCTTTCTTT	CLERRLVDTEAFF
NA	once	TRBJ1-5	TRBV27	TGTGCCAGCAGTTTACACGGGGTTAATCAGCCCCAGCATTTT	CASSLHGVNQPQHF
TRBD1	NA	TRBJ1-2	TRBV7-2	TGTGCCAGCAGCTGGGACAGGGAGTTTGGCTACACCTTC	CASSWDREFGYTF
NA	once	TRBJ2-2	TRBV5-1	TGCGCCAGCAGCTTTGGCCCCCAGGACACCGGGGAGCTGTTTTTT	CASSFGPQDTGELFF
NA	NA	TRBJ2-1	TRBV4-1	TGCGCCAGCAGCCATACTAGCCCCAATGAGCAGTTCTTC	CASSHTSPNEQFF
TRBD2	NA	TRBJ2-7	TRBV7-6	TGTGCCAGCAGCCCGACTAGCGGGAGGGCCTTTTCACCCGAGCAGTACTTC	CASSPTSGRAFSPEQYF
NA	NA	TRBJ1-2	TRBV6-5	TGTGCCAGCAGTTACGGAGACGGAAACTATGGCTACACCTTC	CASSYGDGNYGYTF
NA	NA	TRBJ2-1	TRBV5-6	TGTGCCAGCAGCTTGTTCCCTTCACGGGGGCAGTTCTTC	CASSLFPSRGQFF
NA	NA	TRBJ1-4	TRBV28	TGTGCCAGCAGCCGCTCCGCGGGGAGGGCTAATGAAAAACTGTTTTTT	CASSRSAGRANEKLFF
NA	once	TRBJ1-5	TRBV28	TGTGCCAGCAGTTTCACAGGGAGTAGCAATCAGCCCCAGCATTTT	CASSFTGSSNQPQHF
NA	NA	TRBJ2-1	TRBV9	TGTGCCAGCACCACCGAGGGTGCCTACAATGAGCAGTTCTTC	CASTTEGAYNEQFF